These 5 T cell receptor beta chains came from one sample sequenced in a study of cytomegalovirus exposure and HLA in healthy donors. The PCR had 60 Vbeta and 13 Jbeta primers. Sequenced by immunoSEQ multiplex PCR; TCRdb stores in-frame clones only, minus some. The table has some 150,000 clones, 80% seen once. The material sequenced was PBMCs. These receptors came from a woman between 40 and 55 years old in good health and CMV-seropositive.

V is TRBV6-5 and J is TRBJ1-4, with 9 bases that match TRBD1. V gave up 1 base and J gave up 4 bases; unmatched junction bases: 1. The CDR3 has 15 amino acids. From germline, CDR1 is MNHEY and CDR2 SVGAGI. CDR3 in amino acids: CASSYLTGGNEKLFF. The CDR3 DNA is TGTGCCAGCAGTTACTTGACAGGGGGTAATGAAAAACTGTTTTTT.

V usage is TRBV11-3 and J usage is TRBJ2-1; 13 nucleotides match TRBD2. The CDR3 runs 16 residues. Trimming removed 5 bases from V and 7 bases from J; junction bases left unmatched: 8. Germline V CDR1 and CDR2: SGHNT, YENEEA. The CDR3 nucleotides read TGTGCCAGCAGCACTAGACTAGCGGGAGGCAAAAATGAGCAGTTCTTC. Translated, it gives CASSTRLAGGKNEQFF.

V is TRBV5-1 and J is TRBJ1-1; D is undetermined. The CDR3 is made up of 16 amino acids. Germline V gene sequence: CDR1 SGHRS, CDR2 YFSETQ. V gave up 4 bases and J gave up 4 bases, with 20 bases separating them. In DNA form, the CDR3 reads TGCGCCAGCAGCCTTAGTACGGGGTATTCGAGCACTGAAGCTTTCTTT. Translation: CASSLSTGYSSTEAFF.

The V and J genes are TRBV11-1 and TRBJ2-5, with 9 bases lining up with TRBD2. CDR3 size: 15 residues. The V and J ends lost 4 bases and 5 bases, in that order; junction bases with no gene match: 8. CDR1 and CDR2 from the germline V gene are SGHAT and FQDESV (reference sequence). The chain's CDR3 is CASSSPSGVGETQYF. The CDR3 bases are TGTGCCAGCAGCTCTCCTAGCGGGGTCGGGGAGACCCAGTACTTC.

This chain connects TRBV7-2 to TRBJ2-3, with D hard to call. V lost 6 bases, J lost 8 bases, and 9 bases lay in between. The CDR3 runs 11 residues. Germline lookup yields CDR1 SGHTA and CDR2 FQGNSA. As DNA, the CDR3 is TGTGCCAGCAGTACTCTAGGTACGCAGTATTTT. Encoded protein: CASSTLGTQYF.